In this sample, the clone carrying this TCR beta chain turned up a few times. What it binds is not known. TCRdb recomputed calls from the reads with MiXCR, one row per CDR3 protein. The profile shows 800,000 to 950,000 distinct CDR3 sequences, approximately 30% of them singletons. CDR1 and CDR2 from the germline V gene are MNHNY and SVGAGI (reference sequence). This CDR3 is 13 amino acids long. V lost 4 bases and J 10 bases, leaving 16 bases between the germline ends. The data were taken from a study of T cell repertoires in cytomegalovirus infection. Study-wide context: Used in the study were CMV epitopes, some recently identified and HLA-C-restricted, others well-studied and HLA-B-restricted. CMV infection together with matching HLA type was indicated by public TCR beta signatures. Points from the study as a whole: In two of eight donors, the top clonotype was HLA-C-restricted CMV-specific. CMV carriers having the relevant HLA were flagged by cumulative public TCR beta family frequency.

The receptor comes from a human donor in good health (CMV status not recorded). Some clones in this sample may be carry-over from other donors' samples. The chain combines TRBV6-6 with TRBJ1-2; D is uncertain. The sequences come from cultured CD8+ T cells from PBMCs, collected from culture after CMV antigen stimulation. CDR3 nucleotide sequence: TGTGCCAGCAGTTTGGTTTGGGCCCAGGACTACACCTTC. It specifies CASSLVWAQDYTF.